These 3 T cell receptor beta chains were all obtained from the same sample, sequenced in a study of T cells in Graves' hyperthyroidism and ophthalmopathy (dated by TCRdb to the late 2010s). Library preparation used multiplex PCR. Sequencing took place on an Illumina HiSeq 2000. The TCR beta CDR3 regions were amplified from the RNA transcripts. The TCR CDR3 was subjected to a first round of RT-PCR using the HTBI primer set and the Qiagen OneStep RT-PCR kit. TCRdb reworked the public reads: Q25 trimming with fastp, MiXCR clone assembly, productive beta chains retained. CDR3 protein sequences are deduplicated, and each keeps its most common genes and DNA. Here the sample has around 350,000 distinct CDR3 sequences; around 25% occur a single time. About 70% of the sample comes from the top ten. Sample: blood. The receptors stem from a man aged 50 to 60 with Graves' hyperthyroidism.

V is TRBV11-2 and J is TRBJ2-5; possibly TRBD1 for D (5 bases). Germline CDR1 and CDR2: SGHAT and FQNNGV. CDR3 length: 16 amino acids. V lost 2 bases and J lost 2, with 15 bases in between. The CDR3 nucleotides read TGTGCCAGCAGCTTAAACCCAGACAGCCAGCAAGAGACCCAGTACTTC. Residues: CASSLNPDSQQETQYF.

This clonotype was counted between two and nine times. The rearrangement joins TRBV20-1 to TRBJ2-4; TRBD2 matches at 10 bases. The V segment lost 2 bases and the J segment 8 bases; nucleotides outside the gene matches: 9. CDR3 size: 15 residues. CDR1 and CDR2 (germline): DFQATT, SNEGSKA (reference sequence). The CDR3 region is CSARSGTSERDIQYF. The CDR3, as DNA: TGCAGTGCTAGATCCGGGACTAGCGAACGAGACATTCAGTACTTC.

The chain recombines TRBV5-1 with TRBJ1-1, with D possibly being TRBD1 (6 bases). The V gene lost 0 bases and the J gene lost 1 base, with 19 bases spanning the gap. The CDR3 runs to 18 residues. CDR1 and CDR2 from the germline V gene are SGHRS and YFSETQ. CDR3 amino acids: CASSLAEQGQGWNTEAFF. The DNA for the CDR3 is TGCGCCAGCAGCTTGGCCGAGCAGGGGCAGGGATGGAACACTGAAGCTTTCTTT.